What follows are 21 T cell receptor beta chains derived from one specimen sequenced in a study of shared clonotypes between healthy human individuals. Sequencing used immunoSEQ multiplex PCR; TCRdb keeps in-frame clones, though not all of them. The table includes millions of clones, approximately 90% detected once. Sample: naive CD4+ T cells sorted from blood. Described subset: CD45RA+ positively selected. The receptors come from a man younger than 30 in good health.

This clone occurred once. The V gene is TRBV4-1, the J gene TRBJ2-1, with 8 bases aligning to TRBD2. The CDR3 extends over 14 amino acids. Germline CDR1 reads MGHRA; CDR2 reads YSYEKL. V shed 5 bases, J shed 5 bases, and the junction held 5 bases outside the gene matches. CDR3 sequence (DNA): TGCGCCAGCAGCGGGCTAGCGGGTCACAATGAGCAGTTCTTC. Translating gives CASSGLAGHNEQFF.

The chain uses TRBV29-1 and TRBJ2-7; D call uncertain. The CDR3 spans 11 residues. CDR1 and CDR2 from the germline V gene are SQVTM and ANQGSEA. Between the trimmed V and J ends, which lost 6 bases and 2 bases, there was a span of 8 bases. CDR3: CSVNKAYEQYF. CDR3 in DNA: TGCAGCGTAAACAAGGCCTACGAGCAGTACTTC.

Remarks on this clone: This sample also contains other DNA sequences that code for the same CDR3. The V and J genes are TRBV5-1 and TRBJ1-3, with a possible D match to TRBD1 (5 bases). Trimming pared 3 bases from V and 0 bases from J, leaving 7 bases between. The germline V gene encodes CDR1 SGHRS and CDR2 YFSETQ. The CDR3 extends over 14 amino acids. CDR3 sequence reads: CASSSDISGNTIYF. Here the CDR3 DNA reads TGCGCCAGCAGCTCGGACATCTCTGGAAACACCATATATTTT.

This chain joins TRBV5-4 and TRBJ1-1; TRBD1 matches at 7 bases. CDR3 length: 15 amino acids. The trim removed 4 bases at V and 1 base at J, leaving 7 bases unmatched. Germline assignment: CDR1 SGHNT and CDR2 YYREEE (reference sequence). CDR3 residues: CASSASGTENTEAFF. CDR3 coding DNA: TGTGCCAGCAGCGCCTCCGGGACAGAGAACACTGAAGCTTTCTTT.

The gene calls are TRBV5-1 and TRBJ2-1, with 8 nucleotides matching TRBD2. With V trimmed by 4 bases and J by 2 bases, 8 bases remained unmatched. The CDR3 is 16 residues long. CDR1 is SGHRS and CDR2 is YFSETQ in the germline V gene. In nucleotides, the CDR3 is TGCGCCAGCAGCCTGTTAGCGGGATCAACCTACAATGAGCAGTTCTTC. Encoded protein: CASSLLAGSTYNEQFF.

The chain is built from TRBV28 and TRBJ2-3, with D perhaps TRBD2 (6 bases). Germline CDR1 MDHEN, CDR2 SYDVKM. The CDR3 has 15 amino acids. Trimming left V 5 bases short and J 0 bases short, with 12 bases between. CDR3 residues: CASSPSAGSTDTQYF. The DNA for the CDR3 is TGTGCCAGCAGTCCCTCGGCGGGGAGCACAGATACGCAGTATTTT.

J is TRBJ1-5 and V is TRBV14, with D unclear. The CDR3 length is 12 residues. Germline values: CDR1 SGHDN, CDR2 FVKESK. V was trimmed by 1 base and J by 7 bases, leaving 5 bases between them. The CDR3 coding sequence is TGTGCCAGCAGCCAAGCAGGACAGCCCCAGCATTTT. Encoded protein: CASSQAGQPQHF.

The table lists this clone with a count of one. The chain combines TRBV19 with TRBJ1-1; 9 bases match TRBD1. Per the germline V gene, CDR1 is LNHDA and CDR2 is SQIVND (reference sequence). Germline trimming cut 5 bases from V and 1 base from J; bases unmatched to any gene: 2. The CDR3 has 14 residues. DNA for the CDR3: TGTGCCAGTAGTTGGGGACAGGGGAACACTGAAGCTTTCTTT. Protein: CASSWGQGNTEAFF.

J is TRBJ2-5 and V is TRBV10-1; D is uncertain. V lost 6 bases and J 2 bases, leaving 13 bases between the germline ends. CDR3 length: 14 residues. Germline values: CDR1 WNHNN, CDR2 SYGVQD (reference sequence). CDR3: CASSQTGVQETQYF. The CDR3 DNA reads as TGCGCCAGCAGCCAGACGGGCGTACAAGAGACCCAGTACTTC.

The V and J genes are TRBV7-2 and TRBJ2-7; D gene ambiguous. Trimming removed 4 bases from V and 2 bases from J, with 9 bases in between. The length of the CDR3 is 13 residues. CDR1 is SGHTA, CDR2 FQGNSA, per germline. The CDR3 DNA reads TGTGCCAGCAGCTCGGGCTTCACCTACGAGCAGTACTTC. This sequence encodes CASSSGFTYEQYF.

This clone occurred once. V and J are TRBV11-2 and TRBJ1-1; D is perhaps TRBD1 (6 bases). Germline V lookup: CDR1 SGHAT, CDR2 FQNNGV. V lost 9 bases, J lost 1 base, and 15 bases lay in between. The CDR3 extends over 14 amino acids. In nucleotides, the CDR3 is TGTGCCAGTACCTACATGACAGGGAACACTGAAGCTTTCTTT. Encoded protein: CASTYMTGNTEAFF.

The chain carries TRBV6-1 and TRBJ1-4; 7 bases line up with TRBD1. This CDR3 spans 14 amino acids. CDR1 and CDR2 from the germline V gene are MNHNS and SASEGT. The ends lost 2 bases at V and 8 bases at J; junction bases unmatched: 5. Written as DNA, the CDR3 is TGTGCCAGCAGTGAAAGACAGGGAGGAGAAAAACTGTTTTTT. It translates to CASSERQGGEKLFF.

CDR3 protein: CASSPRDKGTEKLFF. DNA of the CDR3: TGCGCCAGCAGCCCGCGGGACAAGGGGACGGAAAAACTGTTTTTT. The chain couples TRBV5-1 to TRBJ1-4; perhaps TRBD1 as D (6 bases). V lost 4 bases and J 8 bases, leaving 18 bases between the germline ends. The V gene's germline CDR1 is SGHRS and CDR2 YFSETQ. CDR3 length: 15 amino acids.

The chain is built from TRBV5-4 and TRBJ2-7, with D hard to call. Deletions cut 4 bases from V and 2 bases from J, with 13 bases between. The CDR3 is made up of 14 amino acids. Germline V gives CDR1 SGHNT, CDR2 YYREEE (reference sequence). Here the CDR3 reads CASSRTTATYEQYF. Here the CDR3 DNA reads TGTGCCAGCAGCCGAACCACGGCAACCTACGAGCAGTACTTC.

This clone turned up a few times. The genes are TRBV18 and TRBJ1-1, with 7 bases aligning to TRBD1. With 3 bases clipped from V and 0 bases from J, the junction kept 7 bases outside the gene matches. The CDR3 loop spans 16 amino acids. Germline V CDR1 and CDR2: KGHSH, LQKENI. DNA for the CDR3: TGTGCCAGCTCACCGAAACCCGACAGGGTGAACACTGAAGCTTTCTTT. As protein: CASSPKPDRVNTEAFF.

This clone has a single count. The rearrangement joins TRBV21-1 to TRBJ2-7; no DNA check was done on the table's D call, TRBD1. TRBV21-1 is a pseudogene locus. The CDR3 contains 15 residues. DNA of the CDR3: TGTGCCATACACACCCGGGACAGGGGGACCCACGAGCAGTACTTC. As protein: CAIHTRDRGTHEQYF.

The chain combines TRBV15 with TRBJ2-7; D is perhaps TRBD1 or TRBD2 (5 bases each). Trimming pared 0 bases from V and 0 bases from J, leaving 12 bases between. The germline CDR1 and CDR2 sequences are LNHNV and YYDKDF (reference sequence). The CDR3 is 16 amino acids. In DNA, the CDR3 is TGTGCCACCAGCAGAGATACGGGGACGGGCTCCTACGAGCAGTACTTC. This encodes CATSRDTGTGSYEQYF.

The J gene is TRBJ2-1, the V gene TRBV29-1; D is unresolved. Trimming shortened V by 5 bases and J by 6 bases, and 14 bases separated the two germline ends. This CDR3 is 13 amino acids long. Germline V lookup: CDR1 SQVTM, CDR2 ANQGSEA. CDR3 nucleotides: TGCAGCGTTTCAAATCCTCTGGTCAATGAGCAGTTCTTC. Translation: CSVSNPLVNEQFF.

The gene calls are TRBV7-2 and TRBJ2-5; 9 bases align to TRBD2. CDR3 length: 15 amino acids. In germline, CDR1 is SGHTA, CDR2 FQGNSA. Unmatched junction bases numbered 9, after V lost 5 bases and J lost 5 bases. CDR3 nucleotides: TGTGCCAGCAGCCGCGGGACTAGCCTATTTGAGACCCAGTACTTC. This codes for CASSRGTSLFETQYF.

This rearrangement joins TRBV7-9 to TRBJ1-2; 8 bases align to TRBD1. In germline, CDR1 is SEHNR, CDR2 FQNEAQ (reference sequence). Trimming took 6 bases from V and 4 from J; bases not matched to a gene: 4. CDR3 length: 13 residues. The DNA for the CDR3 is TGTGCCAGCAGAAAGACAGGGGTCTATGGCTACACCTTC. Translating gives CASRKTGVYGYTF.

This clone was found once. This chain joins TRBV20-1 and TRBJ2-1, with D perhaps assigned TRBD1 or TRBD2 (5 bases each). From germline, CDR1 is DFQATT and CDR2 SNEGSKA (reference sequence). The CDR3 spans 11 residues. The CDR3 DNA follows: TGCAGCTTCATGGGGGTCAATGAGCAGTTCTTC. It codes for CSFMGVNEQFF.